This T cell receptor (beta chain) stems from a study of blood T cell repertoires in COVID-19. Turning to the study itself: There were acute and convalescent COVID-19 samples, and they came from the United States, Italy and Spain. T cells, B-cell-depleted T cells, or PBMCs supplied cDNA or gDNA.

Between the trimmed V and J ends, which lost 3 bases and 6 bases, there was a span of 9 bases. Germline V gene lookup returns CDR1 LGHDT and CDR2 YNNKEL (reference sequence). The CDR3 is made up of 12 amino acids. In the original analysis: Quantification of nucleated cells was approximated via reference gene primer amplification. Clones were read by immunoSEQ multiplex PCR, and TCRdb kept only the in-frame ones, dropping some. V and J calls and clone size come straight from that table; D and trimming were deduced from the DNA. This table has about 160,000 clones, roughly 82% appearing once. Seattle patients were enrolled during active infection and followed longitudinally.

The specimen was peripheral blood. The TCR originated in a woman aged 40 to 50 with COVID-19, enrolled during active disease. The V call is TRBV3-1 (or the pseudogene TRBV3-2), the J call TRBJ2-7, with D maybe TRBD2 (6 bases). The DNA of the CDR3 is TGTGCCAGCAGCCAGATGGAGGGCGAGCAGTACTTC. Amino acid sequence: CASSQMEGEQYF.